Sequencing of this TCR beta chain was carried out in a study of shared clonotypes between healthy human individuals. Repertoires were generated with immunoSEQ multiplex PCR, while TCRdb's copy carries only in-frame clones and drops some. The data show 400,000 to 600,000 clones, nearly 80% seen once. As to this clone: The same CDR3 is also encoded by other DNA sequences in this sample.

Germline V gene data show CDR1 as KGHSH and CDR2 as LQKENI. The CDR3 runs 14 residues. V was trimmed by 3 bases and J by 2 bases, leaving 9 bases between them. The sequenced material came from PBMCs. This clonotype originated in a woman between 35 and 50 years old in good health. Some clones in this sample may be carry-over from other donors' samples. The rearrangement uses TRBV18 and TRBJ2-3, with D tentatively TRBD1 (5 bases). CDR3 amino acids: CASSPRQTTDTQYF. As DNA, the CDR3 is TGTGCCAGCTCACCCAGACAGACCACAGATACGCAGTATTTT.